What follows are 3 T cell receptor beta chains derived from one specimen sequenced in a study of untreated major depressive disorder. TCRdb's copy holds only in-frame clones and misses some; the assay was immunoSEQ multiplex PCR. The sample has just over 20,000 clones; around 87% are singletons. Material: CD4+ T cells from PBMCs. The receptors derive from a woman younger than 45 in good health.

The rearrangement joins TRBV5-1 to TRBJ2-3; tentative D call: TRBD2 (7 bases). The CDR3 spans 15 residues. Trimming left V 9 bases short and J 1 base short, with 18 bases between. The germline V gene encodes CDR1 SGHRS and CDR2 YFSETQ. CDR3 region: CATGVGGPGTDTQYF. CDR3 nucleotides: TGCGCCACCGGAGTGGGGGGGCCGGGCACAGATACGCAGTATTTT.

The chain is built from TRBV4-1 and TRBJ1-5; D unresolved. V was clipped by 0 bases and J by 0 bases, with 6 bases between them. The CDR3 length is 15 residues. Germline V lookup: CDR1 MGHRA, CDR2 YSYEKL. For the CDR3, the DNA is TGCGCCAGCAGCCAAGATCCTTTTAGCAATCAGCCCCAGCATTTT. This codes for CASSQDPFSNQPQHF.

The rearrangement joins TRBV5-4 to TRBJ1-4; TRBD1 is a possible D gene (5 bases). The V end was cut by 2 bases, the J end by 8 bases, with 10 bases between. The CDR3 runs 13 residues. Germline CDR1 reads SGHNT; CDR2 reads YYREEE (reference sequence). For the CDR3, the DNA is TGTGCCAGCAGCTTACGGGGGACCGAAAAACTGTTTTTT. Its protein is CASSLRGTEKLFF.